The present entry profiles one T cell receptor beta chain with its context. Its antigen is currently unknown. In TCRdb, the reads were re-called with MiXCR into one record per CDR3 protein. The table has 150,000 to 200,000 distinct CDR3 sequences, 8.5% to 10% seen once. The source of the sample is a study of T cell repertoires in cytomegalovirus infection. Study information: Public TCR beta signatures provided an indication of both CMV infection and a matching HLA type. General observations from the study: CMV-specific TCR beta clonotypes restricted by HLA-C dominated the ex vivo response. Cumulative public TCR beta family frequency identified carriers of CMV plus the relevant HLA.

Trimming removed 5 bases from V and 14 bases from J, with 14 bases in between. There are 11 residues in the CDR3. The sequence derives from a human donor in good health (CMV status not recorded). Some clones in this sample may be carry-over from other donors' samples. This rearrangement joins TRBV12-3 or TRBV12-4 to TRBJ2-3; maybe TRBD2 (5 bases). Sequenced material: PBMCs. CDR3 nucleotides: TGTGCCAGCAGTCCCTCGGGGTCGCCGTATTTT. Translation gives CASSPSGSPYF.